Detailed here is one TCR beta chain. Its antigen is not known. This record comes from a study of Ad26.COV2.S vaccination and SARS-CoV-2 variants. As for the study in general: This donor came from the COV1001 trial of Ad26.COV2.S. Dosing was one shot or two shots 56 days apart. Study-wide findings and caveats: For non-spike TCRs, breadth in vaccine recipients resembled that in placebo recipients.

Treatment given: roughly 19 received Ad26.COV2.S at low or high dose, single or two shots; several received placebo; per-sample allocation not given. Sampling took place 63 days after the first vaccine or placebo injection. The sample came from a Boston adult aged 18-55 years. V lost 11 bases to trimming and J lost 1 base; unmatched junction nucleotides: 12. Germline V lookup: CDR1 ENHRY, CDR2 SYGVKD. The CDR3 totals 15 residues. Repertoires were generated with immunoSEQ multiplex PCR, while TCRdb's copy carries only in-frame clones and drops some. The sample includes over 450,000 clones, 89% of them seen just once.

The chain has TRBV10-3 and TRBJ1-1; 8 positions match TRBD1. Sequences were derived from peripheral blood, sampled in a trial of Ad26.COV2.S vaccine versus placebo. This sequence was found in a person between 18 and 65 years old who received the Ad26.COV2.S COVID-19 vaccine or a placebo. The DNA for the CDR3 is TGTGCCGCAAGGGGCGGGCAGGGGGCGAACACTGAAGCTTTCTTT. Amino acid sequence: CAARGGQGANTEAFF.